In this sample, the clone carrying this T cell receptor (beta chain) turned up many times. Uncontrolled infection, other autoimmune disease, pregnancy and lactation each barred patients from inclusion. The V gene's germline CDR1 is SGHVS and CDR2 FQNEAQ. The CDR3 loop spans 13 amino acids. Trimming took 4 bases from V and 4 from J, leaving 10 bases between them. The sample is drawn from a study of T cells in Graves' hyperthyroidism and ophthalmopathy. TCR beta CDR3 region amplification was performed from RNA transcripts. The TCR CDR3 first-round RT-PCR relied on the HTBI primer set. TCRdb reanalysed the multiplex PCR reads using MiXCR and keeps one entry per CDR3 protein. The sample comprises 300,000 to 400,000 distinct CDR3 sequences, 20% to 25% of which are singletons, and less than 65% rests with the top ten.

The V and J genes are TRBV7-8 and TRBJ2-5, with D possibly matching TRBD2 (6 bases). The sequence was collected from a woman in her fifties or sixties with Graves' hyperthyroidism. The material sequenced was blood. In DNA, the CDR3 is TGTGCCAGCAGCTGGGACTCGATAGAGACCCAGTACTTC. Translated, it gives CASSWDSIETQYF.